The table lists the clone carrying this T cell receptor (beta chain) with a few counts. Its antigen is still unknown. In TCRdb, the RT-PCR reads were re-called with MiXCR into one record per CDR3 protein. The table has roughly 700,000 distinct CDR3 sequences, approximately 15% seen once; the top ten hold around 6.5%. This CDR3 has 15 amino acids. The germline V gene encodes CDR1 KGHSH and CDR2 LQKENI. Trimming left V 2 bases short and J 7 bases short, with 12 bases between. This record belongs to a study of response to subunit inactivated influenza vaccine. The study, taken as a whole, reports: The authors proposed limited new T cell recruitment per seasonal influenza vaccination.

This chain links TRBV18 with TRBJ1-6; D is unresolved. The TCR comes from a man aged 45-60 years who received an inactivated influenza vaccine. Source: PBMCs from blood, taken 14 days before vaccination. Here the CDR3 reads CASSPSAGFNSPLHF. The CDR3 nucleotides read TGTGCCAGCTCACCATCGGCCGGATTCAATTCACCCCTCCACTTT. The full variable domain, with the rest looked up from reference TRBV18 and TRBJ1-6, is NAGVMQNPRHLVRRRGQEARLRCSPMKGHSHVYWYRQLPEEGLKFMVYLQKENIIDESGMPKERFSAEFPKEGPSILRIQQVVRGDSAAYFCASSPSAGFNSPLHFGNGTRLTVT.